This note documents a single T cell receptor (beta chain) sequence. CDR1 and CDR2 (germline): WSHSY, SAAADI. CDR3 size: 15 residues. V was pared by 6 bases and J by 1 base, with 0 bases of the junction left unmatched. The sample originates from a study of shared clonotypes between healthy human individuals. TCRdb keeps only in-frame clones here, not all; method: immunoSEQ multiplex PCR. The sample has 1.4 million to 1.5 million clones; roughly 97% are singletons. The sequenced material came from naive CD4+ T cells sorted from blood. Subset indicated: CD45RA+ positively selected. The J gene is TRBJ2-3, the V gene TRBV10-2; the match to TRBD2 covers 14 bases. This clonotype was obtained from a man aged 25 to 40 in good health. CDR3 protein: CASRGLAGGTDTQYF. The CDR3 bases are TGCGCCAGCAGGGGACTAGCGGGGGGCACAGATACGCAGTATTTT.